A selection of T cell receptor beta chains follows, all from one sample in a study of cytomegalovirus exposure and HLA in healthy donors. TCRdb's copy holds only in-frame clones and misses some; the assay was immunoSEQ multiplex PCR. The repertoire holds approximately 92,000 clones, with over 70% as singletons. The sequenced sample was PBMCs. These receptors all come from a man between 45 and 60 years old in good health and CMV-seropositive. The CDR3 runs from the conserved cysteine through the conserved F or W. A D gene is named only where the DNA matches it firmly. A clone size is listed for some rows: how often the clone was seen (once, few, many), or a class if it is expanded.

d_call clone_size j_call v_call cdr3_aa cdr3_nt
TRBD1 few TRBJ1-1 TRBV5-1 CASSAGTGNTEAFF TGCGCCAGCAGCGCTGGGACAGGGAACACTGAAGCTTTCTTT
TRBD1 NA TRBJ1-5 TRBV5-5 CASSPQGYNQPQHF TGTGCCAGCAGCCCACAGGGGTACAATCAGCCCCAGCATTTT
NA NA TRBJ2-2 TRBV7-2 CASSLGGSSGELFF TGTGCCAGCAGCTTAGGAGGGAGCTCCGGGGAGCTGTTTTTT
NA NA TRBJ2-3 TRBV7-2 CASSPVGGGADTQYF TGTGCCAGCAGCCCCGTTGGAGGGGGGGCGGATACGCAGTATTTT
NA NA TRBJ2-2 TRBV7-9 CASSFSGDAGELFF TGTGCCAGCAGCTTCTCAGGGGACGCCGGGGAGCTGTTTTTT
TRBD1 NA TRBJ2-7 TRBV11-2 CAGGKGTGFYEQYF TGTGCCGGTGGAAAGGGGACAGGGTTCTACGAGCAGTACTTC
TRBD1 NA TRBJ1-3 TRBV5-5 CASSFGTGGGNTIYF TGTGCCAGCAGCTTTGGGACAGGGGGAGGAAACACCATATATTTT
TRBD2 NA TRBJ2-1 TRBV30 CAWSSEGLAGLEQFF TGTGCCTGGAGTTCGGAAGGACTAGCGGGGTTAGAGCAGTTCTTC
TRBD1 NA TRBJ2-2 TRBV25-1 CASSAAAGQGTTGELFF TGTGCCAGCAGCGCCGCAGCAGGACAGGGCACGACCGGGGAGCTGTTTTTT
NA few TRBJ1-5 TRBV18 CASSPPMSPRIGNQPQHF TGTGCCAGCTCACCACCAATGTCACCGAGGATTGGCAATCAGCCCCAGCATTTT
NA NA TRBJ1-1 TRBV9 CASSLQENTEAFF TGTGCCAGCAGCTTGCAGGAGAACACTGAAGCTTTCTTT
NA once TRBJ1-6 TRBV19 CASSRPQSAPLHF TGTGCCAGTAGTAGACCACAGTCGGCCCCCCTCCACTTT
TRBD1 NA TRBJ2-1 TRBV27 CASSLRGLAYNEQFF TGTGCCAGCAGTTTAAGGGGGCTAGCTTACAATGAGCAGTTCTTC
NA few TRBJ2-1 TRBV7-9 CASEDFSSYNEQFF TGTGCCAGCGAAGACTTCTCCTCCTACAATGAGCAGTTCTTC
NA NA TRBJ1-1 TRBV20-1 CSAAEDTEAFF TGCAGTGCCGCAGAGGACACTGAAGCTTTCTTT
TRBD1 NA TRBJ2-7 TRBV10-3 CAISGGQGDEQYF TGTGCCATCAGTGGGGGACAGGGCGACGAGCAGTACTTC
NA few TRBJ1-1 TRBV7-2 CASSSGGTEAFF TGTGCCAGCAGCTCGGGGGGCACTGAAGCTTTCTTT
TRBD2 NA TRBJ2-5 TRBV4-3 CASSQGTAGGRETQYF TGCGCCAGCAGCCAAGGCACAGCGGGGGGTAGAGAGACCCAGTACTTC
TRBD2 NA TRBJ2-1 TRBV7-3 CASSPTSGGAHEQFF TGTGCCAGCAGCCCGACTAGCGGGGGGGCCCATGAGCAGTTCTTC
TRBD1 NA TRBJ1-5 TRBV4-1 CASSQGTGYKPQHF TGCGCCAGCAGCCAAGGGACAGGGTATAAGCCCCAGCATTTT
NA few TRBJ1-1 TRBV5-5 CASSLSVNTEAFF TGTGCCAGCAGCCTTTCCGTGAACACTGAAGCTTTCTTT
TRBD1 NA TRBJ1-2 TRBV25-1 CASSPGTGRGVDGYTF TGTGCCAGCAGCCCGGGGACAGGGAGAGGTGTAGATGGCTACACCTTC
TRBD2 NA TRBJ2-5 TRBV6-1 CASSLAGGPETQYF TGTGCCAGCAGTCTAGCGGGGGGGCCAGAGACCCAGTACTTC
NA NA TRBJ1-6 TRBV6-1 CASSVTGFNSPLHF TGTGCCAGCAGTGTTACGGGATTTAATTCACCCCTCCACTTT
NA NA TRBJ2-4 TRBV30 CAWSVRPAGSSKNIQYF TGTGCCTGGAGTGTAAGACCCGCGGGGTCTAGCAAAAACATTCAGTACTTC
NA few TRBJ2-3 TRBV25-1 CASSESRVTTDTQYF TGTGCCAGCAGTGAATCCAGGGTAACCACAGATACGCAGTATTTT
TRBD2 NA TRBJ2-7 TRBV30 CAWNWGGSYEQYF TGTGCCTGGAACTGGGGGGGCTCCTACGAGCAGTACTTC
NA NA TRBJ1-5 TRBV6-5 CASSYERNQPQHF TGTGCCAGCAGTTATGAGAGAAATCAGCCCCAGCATTTT
NA NA TRBJ2-5 TRBV6-5 CASSYGLAGAQETQYF TGTGCCAGCAGTTACGGTCTCGCGGGGGCTCAAGAGACCCAGTACTTC
TRBD1 NA TRBJ1-5 TRBV5-5 CASSLGQGFQPQHF TGTGCCAGCAGCCTGGGACAGGGGTTTCAGCCCCAGCATTTT
TRBD2 NA TRBJ2-2 TRBV19 CASSAAGTSGGGELFF TGTGCCAGTAGTGCCGCTGGGACTAGCGGTGGCGGGGAGCTGTTTTTT
NA few TRBJ1-1 TRBV5-6 CASSLSLNTEAFF TGTGCCAGCAGCTTATCCTTGAACACTGAAGCTTTCTTT
TRBD1 NA TRBJ1-2 TRBV7-3 CASSPDRGNGYTF TGTGCCAGCAGCCCGGACAGGGGGAACGGCTACACCTTC
NA NA TRBJ1-2 TRBV5-1 CASSPTESYGYTF TGCGCCAGCAGCCCCACAGAAAGCTATGGCTACACCTTC
TRBD1 NA TRBJ2-2 TRBV10-2 CASQGADTGELFF TGCGCCAGCCAGGGGGCCGACACCGGGGAGCTGTTTTTT
NA NA TRBJ2-7 TRBV6-1 CASSAIRYEQYF TGTGCCAGCTCTGCGATAAGATACGAGCAGTACTTC
NA NA TRBJ1-1 TRBV28 CASSLSTGVANTEAFF TGTGCCAGCAGTTTATCGACGGGGGTGGCGAACACTGAAGCTTTCTTT
NA NA TRBJ1-1 TRBV18 CASSPTGNTEAFF TGTGCCAGCTCACCGACAGGGAACACTGAAGCTTTCTTT
NA once TRBJ2-1 TRBV6-5 CASSRGTAYNEQFF TGTGCCAGCAGTCGGGGGACAGCATACAATGAGCAGTTCTTC
TRBD1 NA TRBJ2-3 TRBV5-4 CASSPGQATDTQYF TGTGCCAGCAGCCCGGGACAGGCCACAGATACGCAGTATTTT
TRBD1 NA TRBJ2-7 TRBV27 CASRRQGVLFYEQYF TGTGCCAGCAGGCGACAGGGAGTGTTATTTTACGAGCAGTACTTC
TRBD2 NA TRBJ2-3 TRBV5-3 CARSCLGREDTQYF TGTGCCAGAAGCTGCCTCGGGAGGGAGGATACGCAGTATTTT
NA few TRBJ2-1 TRBV7-6 CASSSTWRDEQFF TGTGCCAGCAGCTCGACCTGGCGGGATGAGCAGTTCTTC
TRBD2 NA TRBJ2-3 TRBV9 CASSARGGGDTQYF TGTGCCAGCAGCGCCCGGGGGGGCGGAGATACGCAGTATTTT
NA NA TRBJ1-2 TRBV7-9 CASSLQGVGGYPF TGTGCCAGCAGCTTACAGGGCGTTGGTGGCTACCCCTTC
NA few TRBJ2-3 TRBV7-9 CASSTSSGTDTQYF TGTGCCAGCAGCACAAGCTCAGGTACAGATACGCAGTATTTT
TRBD2 once TRBJ2-4 TRBV6-4 CASSVLAAPSGPKNIQYF TGTGCCAGCAGTGTGTTGGCGGCTCCTAGCGGGCCGAAAAACATTCAGTACTTC
NA few TRBJ2-1 TRBV5-1 CASRRAVGADEQFF TGCGCCAGCAGACGGGCTGTGGGGGCGGATGAGCAGTTCTTC
NA NA TRBJ1-6 TRBV7-6 CASSLAGVSSYNSPLHF TGTGCCAGCTCCTTAGCAGGGGTCAGCTCCTATAATTCACCCCTCCACTTT
NA few TRBJ1-4 TRBV9 CASSVAPGTNEKLFF TGTGCCAGCAGCGTAGCTCCGGGGACTAATGAAAAACTGTTTTTT
NA once TRBJ2-2 TRBV7-6 CASSPEGRGVNRELFF TGTGCCAGCAGCCCCGAGGGCAGGGGGGTAAACAGGGAGCTGTTTTTT
TRBD2 NA TRBJ2-3 TRBV9 CASSVFLTSGSPTDTQYF TGTGCCAGCAGCGTATTTCTGACTAGCGGGTCCCCCACAGATACGCAGTATTTT
NA once TRBJ1-1 TRBV15 CATSLGRLNTEAFF TGTGCCACCAGTCTAGGGAGGTTGAACACTGAAGCTTTCTTT